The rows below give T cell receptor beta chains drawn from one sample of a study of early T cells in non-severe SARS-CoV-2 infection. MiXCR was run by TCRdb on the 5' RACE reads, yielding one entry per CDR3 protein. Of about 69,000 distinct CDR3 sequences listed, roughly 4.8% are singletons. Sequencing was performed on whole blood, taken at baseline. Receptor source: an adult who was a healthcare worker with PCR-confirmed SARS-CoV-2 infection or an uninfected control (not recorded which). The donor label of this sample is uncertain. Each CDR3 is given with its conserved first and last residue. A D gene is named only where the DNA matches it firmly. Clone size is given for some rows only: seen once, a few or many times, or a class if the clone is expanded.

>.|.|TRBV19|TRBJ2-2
CASSTQGTRNTGELFF
TGTGCCAGTAGTACACAGGGTACGAGGAACACCGGGGAGCTGTTTTTT
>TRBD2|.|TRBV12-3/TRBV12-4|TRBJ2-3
CASRGTSGATDTQYF
TGTGCCAGCAGAGGGACTAGCGGGGCTACAGATACGCAGTATTTT
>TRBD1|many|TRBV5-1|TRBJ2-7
CASSLGRTGNYEQYF
TGCGCCAGCAGCTTGGGAAGGACAGGGAACTACGAGCAGTACTTC
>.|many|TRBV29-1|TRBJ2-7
CSVAVTLSYEQYF
TGCAGCGTTGCGGTCACCCTCTCCTACGAGCAGTACTTC
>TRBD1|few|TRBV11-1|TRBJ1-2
CASSRPGTDFYGYTF
TGTGCCAGCAGTCGTCCCGGGACAGATTTCTATGGCTACACCTTC
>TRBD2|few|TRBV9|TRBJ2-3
CASSTSSGTITDTQYF
TGTGCCAGCAGCACCTCTAGCGGGACAATCACAGATACGCAGTATTTT
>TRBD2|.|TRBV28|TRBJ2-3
CASSGLAGGTDTQYF
TGTGCCAGCAGTGGACTAGCGGGGGGCACAGATACGCAGTATTTT
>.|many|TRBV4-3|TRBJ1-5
CASSQDRSDQPQHF
TGCGCCAGCAGCCAAGATAGGTCAGATCAGCCCCAGCATTTT
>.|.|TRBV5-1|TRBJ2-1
CASSLDGVRIYNEQFF
TGCGCCAGCAGCTTGGATGGGGTTCGGATATACAATGAGCAGTTCTTC
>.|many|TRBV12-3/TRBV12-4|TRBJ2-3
CASSLSTDTQYF
TGTGCCAGCAGTTTAAGCACAGATACGCAGTATTTT
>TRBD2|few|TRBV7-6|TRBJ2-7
CASSLAPSGADEQYF
TGTGCCAGCAGCTTAGCCCCTAGCGGGGCAGACGAGCAGTACTTC
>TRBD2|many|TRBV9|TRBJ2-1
CASSVQRGTYNEQFF
TGTGCCAGCAGCGTCCAGCGGGGTACCTACAATGAGCAGTTCTTC
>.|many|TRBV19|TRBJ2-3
CASSGRTRTGTDTQYF
TGTGCCAGTAGTGGCCGGACCCGAACGGGCACAGATACGCAGTATTTT
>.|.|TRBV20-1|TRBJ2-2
CSAREGHDTGELFF
TGCAGTGCTAGAGAAGGGCACGACACCGGGGAGCTGTTTTTT
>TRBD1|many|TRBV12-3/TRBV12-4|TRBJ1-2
CASSSRQGARYGYTF
TGTGCCAGCAGTTCCAGACAGGGGGCAAGGTATGGCTACACCTTC
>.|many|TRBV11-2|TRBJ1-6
CASSPRTEGSPLHF
TGTGCCAGCAGCCCTCGGACAGAGGGTTCACCCCTCCACTTT
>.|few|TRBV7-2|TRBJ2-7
CASSPPGRYEQYF
TGTGCCAGCAGCCCCCCGGGACGGTACGAGCAGTACTTC
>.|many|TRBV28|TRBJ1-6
CASSSLFPTGGFNSPLHF
TGTGCCAGCAGTTCTCTATTCCCGACAGGAGGGTTTAATTCACCCCTCCACTTT
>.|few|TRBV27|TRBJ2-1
CATLPGQSSYNEQFF
TGTGCCACTCTACCCGGGCAGAGCTCCTACAATGAGCAGTTCTTC
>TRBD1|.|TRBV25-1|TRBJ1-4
CASSESPTGHEKLFF
TGTGCCAGCAGTGAGTCCCCGACAGGGCACGAAAAACTGTTTTTT
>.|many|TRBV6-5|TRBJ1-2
CASSYVEGYGYTF
TGTGCCAGCAGTTACGTCGAGGGATATGGCTACACCTTC
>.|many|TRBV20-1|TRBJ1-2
CSALVVRDYGYTF
TGCAGTGCCCTTGTGGTCAGGGACTATGGCTACACCTTC
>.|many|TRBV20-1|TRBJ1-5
CSASRYSNQPQHF
TGCAGTGCTTCTCGGTATAGCAATCAGCCCCAGCATTTT
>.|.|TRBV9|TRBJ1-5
CASSVGGSQPQHF
TGTGCCAGCAGCGTCGGAGGGAGTCAGCCCCAGCATTTT
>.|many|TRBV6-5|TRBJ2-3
CASSGAAGGTGDTQYF
TGTGCCAGCAGTGGGGCGGCAGGGGGGACGGGCGATACGCAGTATTTT
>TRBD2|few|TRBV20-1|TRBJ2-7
CSVATSGRPSYEQYF
TGCAGTGTCGCGACTAGCGGGCGACCCTCCTACGAGCAGTACTTC
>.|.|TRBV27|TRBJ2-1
CASSFGSSYNEQFF
TGTGCCAGCAGTTTCGGGAGCTCCTACAATGAGCAGTTCTTC
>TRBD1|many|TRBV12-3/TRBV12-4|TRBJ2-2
CASSFYRGHDTGELFF
TGTGCCAGCAGTTTTTATAGGGGGCATGACACCGGGGAGCTGTTTTTT
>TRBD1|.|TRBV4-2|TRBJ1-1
CASSQDRQGADTEAFF
TGTGCCAGCAGCCAAGATCGACAGGGGGCGGACACTGAAGCTTTCTTT
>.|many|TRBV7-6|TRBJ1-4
CASSLLSGEAEKLFF
TGTGCCAGCAGCTTATTGTCAGGGGAGGCTGAAAAACTGTTTTTT
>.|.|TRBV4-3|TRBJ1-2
CASSHSTGINYGYTF
TGCGCCAGCAGCCATTCCACAGGGATTAACTATGGCTACACCTTC
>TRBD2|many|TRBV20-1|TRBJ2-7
CSARDSSGGAGRHEQYF
TGCAGTGCTAGAGATTCCAGCGGGGGGGCCGGAAGACACGAGCAGTACTTC
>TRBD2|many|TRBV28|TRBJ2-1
CASTLRAGVSNEQFF
TGTGCCAGCACCCTTCGAGCGGGGGTCTCCAATGAGCAGTTCTTC
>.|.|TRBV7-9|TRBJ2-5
CASSYWDSRETQYF
TGTGCCAGCAGCTATTGGGACTCCCGAGAGACCCAGTACTTC
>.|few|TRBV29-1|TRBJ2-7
CSVGASPGTYEQYF
TGCAGCGTGGGGGCATCGCCAGGGACCTACGAGCAGTACTTC
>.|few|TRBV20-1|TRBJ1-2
CSARDRGRTDNYGYTF
TGCAGTGCTAGAGATCGTGGAAGGACGGACAACTATGGCTACACCTTC
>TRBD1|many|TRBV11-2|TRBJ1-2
CASSSTGISGYTF
TGTGCCAGCAGCTCGACAGGGATCAGTGGCTACACCTTC
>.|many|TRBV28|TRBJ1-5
CASRTALLEPQHF
TGTGCCAGCAGAACAGCCCTCTTGGAGCCCCAGCATTTT
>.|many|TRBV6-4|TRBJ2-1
CASSEFAGGIDEQFF
TGTGCCAGCAGTGAGTTTGCAGGGGGGATCGATGAGCAGTTCTTC
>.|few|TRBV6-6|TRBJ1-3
CASSSTVPSTGNTIYF
TGTGCCAGCAGTTCGACGGTGCCCAGTACTGGAAACACCATATATTTT
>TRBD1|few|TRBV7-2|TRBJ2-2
CASSSADRAGTGELFF
TGTGCCAGCAGCTCTGCGGACAGGGCCGGCACCGGGGAGCTGTTTTTT
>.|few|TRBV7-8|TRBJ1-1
CASSFSLQNTEAFF
TGTGCCAGCAGCTTCTCCCTCCAGAACACTGAAGCTTTCTTT
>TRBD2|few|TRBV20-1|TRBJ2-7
CSARDPVIGGAYEQYF
TGCAGTGCTAGAGACCCGGTCATCGGGGGGGCCTACGAGCAGTACTTC
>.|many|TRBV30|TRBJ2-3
CAWSVRRGDTQYF
TGTGCCTGGAGTGTAAGGAGGGGAGATACGCAGTATTTT
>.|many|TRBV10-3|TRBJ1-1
CAISDRAQNTEAFF
TGTGCCATCAGTGACAGGGCCCAGAACACTGAAGCTTTCTTT
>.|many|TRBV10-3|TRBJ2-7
CAISDFGVSPYEQYF
TGTGCCATCAGTGATTTCGGGGTGAGTCCCTACGAGCAGTACTTC
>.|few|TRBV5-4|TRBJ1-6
CASSPDRASLHF
TGTGCCAGCAGCCCCGATCGTGCGTCTCTCCACTTT
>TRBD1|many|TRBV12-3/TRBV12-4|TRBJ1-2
CASSPRLRTGNYGYTF
TGTGCCAGCAGTCCCAGATTACGGACAGGGAACTATGGCTACACCTTC
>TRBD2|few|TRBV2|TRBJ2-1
CASRGLAGENEQFF
TGTGCCAGCAGGGGACTAGCGGGGGAAAATGAGCAGTTCTTC
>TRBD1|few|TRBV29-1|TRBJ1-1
CSVDGIKEGANTEAFF
TGCAGCGTTGATGGTATCAAGGAGGGGGCGAACACTGAAGCTTTCTTT
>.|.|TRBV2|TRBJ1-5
CASRKATPNQPQHF
TGTGCCAGCAGGAAGGCAACGCCCAATCAGCCCCAGCATTTT
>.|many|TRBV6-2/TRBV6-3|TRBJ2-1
CASSAPGTYNEQFF
TGTGCCAGCAGTGCCCCCGGGACCTACAATGAGCAGTTCTTC
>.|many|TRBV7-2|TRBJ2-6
CASSLSSSGANVLTF
TGTGCCAGCAGCTTAAGTAGCTCTGGGGCCAACGTCCTGACTTTC
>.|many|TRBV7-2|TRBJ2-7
CASNLAYNEQYF
TGTGCCAGCAACTTAGCGTACAACGAGCAGTACTTC